The 16 T cell receptor beta chains below all came from one sample that was sequenced in a study of lung T cells in sarcoidosis with Löfgren's syndrome. TCRdb re-called the reads through MiXCR, storing one row per CDR3 protein. The data hold more than 50,000 distinct CDR3 sequences, with around 20% observed a single time. Sequencing was done on a sample of CD4+ T cells from PBMCs. The receptors were sampled from a human donor with sarcoidosis (Löfgren's syndrome or another form), or a control subject (not recorded which).

This clonotype was found a few times. The chain combines TRBV7-2 with TRBJ1-5, with D perhaps matching TRBD1 (6 bases). The CDR3 spans 14 residues. Between the trimmed V and J ends, which lost 5 bases and 7 bases, there was a span of 15 bases. Germline V gives CDR1 SGHTA, CDR2 FQGNSA. CDR3 amino acids: CASSPGDPGQPQHF. The CDR3 coding sequence is TGTGCCAGCAGCCCAGGGGACCCGGGGCAGCCCCAGCATTTT.

In its sample, this clonotype was seen many times. The CDR3 bases are TGTGCTAGTGGTTTGGTACTCGGACAACAGGCAGATACGCAGTATTTT. Protein: CASGLVLGQQADTQYF. This chain links TRBV12-5 with TRBJ2-3; a possible D gene is TRBD1 (5 bases). Trimming pared 0 bases from V and 4 bases from J, leaving 14 bases between. This CDR3 spans 16 amino acids. The germline V gene has CDR1 LGHNT and CDR2 FRNRAP.

This clonotype has a count of ten or more. This chain uses TRBV20-1 with TRBJ2-7, with 9 bases aligning to TRBD1. The V gene's germline CDR1 is DFQATT and CDR2 SNEGSKA (reference sequence). Trimming cost V 5 bases and J 2 bases; bases outside gene matches: 19. CDR3 size: 18 residues. In DNA, the CDR3 is TGCAGTGCTGTGCTGGGGACAGGGCAAGGCGGGATTACCTACGAGCAGTACTTC. Its protein is CSAVLGTGQGGITYEQYF.

This clonotype has a single count. A read error may explain this, as a much larger clone is one base away. The rearrangement joins TRBV20-1 to TRBJ2-5; D not resolved. Germline CDR1 is DFQATT and CDR2 is SNEGSKA (reference sequence). The CDR3 consists of 12 residues. With 5 bases removed from V and 6 bases from J, the gap between germline ends came to 13 bases. The CDR3 bases are TGCAGTGCTCCTAGTAACCGGAAGACCCAGTACTTC. It translates to CSAPSNRKTQYF.

The chain carries TRBV2 and TRBJ2-2; either TRBD1 or TRBD2 may supply D (5 bases each). V was pared by 7 bases and J by 4 bases, with 13 bases between. This CDR3 region has 14 residues. CDR1 and CDR2 (germline): SNHLY, FYNNEI. CDR3 sequence reads: CASTPGPSTGELFF. CDR3 coding DNA: TGTGCCAGCACGCCGGGACCATCCACCGGGGAGCTGTTTTTT.

This clonotype has at least ten counts. This chain uses TRBV7-6 with TRBJ1-5, with unresolved D. CDR3 size: 13 residues. Germline CDR1 SGHVS, CDR2 FNYEAQ. V lost 3 bases to trimming and J lost 4 bases, with 7 bases between them. The CDR3 here is CASSLTVNQPQHF. CDR3 in DNA: TGTGCCAGCAGCTTGACCGTTAATCAGCCCCAGCATTTT.

Remarks on this clonotype: This may be a read error: a much more frequent sequence differs by one nucleotide. Lacking the conserved final phenylalanine or tryptophan, this CDR3 likely reflects a read error. J is TRBJ1-1 and V is TRBV10-3; no clear D gene. The CDR3 totals 13 residues. Trimming pared 4 bases from V and 1 base from J, leaving 7 bases between. Germline lookup yields CDR1 ENHRY and CDR2 SYGVKD. The CDR3, as DNA: TGTGCCATCAGTGGCCTGCCGAACACTGAAGCTTTCTCT. Its protein product is CAISGLPNTEAFS.

The CDR3 DNA reads TGTGCCAGCAGCTTGGTTCCGGAGGGGACAGGGTATTCACCCCTCCACTTT. Residues: CASSLVPEGTGYSPLHF. The rearrangement joins TRBV5-5 to TRBJ1-6, with 9 nucleotides matching TRBD1. This CDR3 region has 17 residues. Germline trimming cut 0 bases from V and 8 bases from J; bases unmatched to any gene: 9. Germline CDR1 SGHKS, CDR2 YYEKEE (reference sequence).

This clonotype occurred many times. The chain carries TRBV6-1 and TRBJ1-1; D unresolved. Between the trimmed V and J ends, which lost 5 bases and 0 bases, there was a span of 13 bases. Germline V CDR1 and CDR2: MNHNS, SASEGT. CDR3 length equals 15 residues. The DNA of the CDR3 is TGTGCCAGCAGTTGGGGAGCCAAAATGAACACTGAAGCTTTCTTT. Residues: CASSWGAKMNTEAFF.

The chain joins TRBV4-1 to TRBJ2-2, with D perhaps matching TRBD1 or TRBD2 (6 bases each). This CDR3 is built from 18 residues. V lost 4 bases and J lost 0, with 18 bases in between. CDR1 MGHRA and CDR2 YSYEKL come from the germline V gene. CDR3 in amino acids: CASSPLGPGASNTGELFF. In DNA, the CDR3 is TGCGCCAGCAGCCCCCTGGGTCCGGGGGCATCGAACACCGGGGAGCTGTTTTTT.

This clonotype was seen a handful of times. The chain carries TRBV2 and TRBJ2-5; weak D call: TRBD2 (6 bases). V was trimmed by 6 bases and J by 5 bases, leaving 16 bases between them. Germline CDR1 reads SNHLY; CDR2 reads FYNNEI. The CDR3 has 14 amino acids. The CDR3 sequence is CASRVTSNLETQYF. DNA for the CDR3: TGTGCCAGCAGGGTTACTAGCAATCTGGAGACCCAGTACTTC.

This clonotype was picked up many times. The J gene is TRBJ1-6, the V gene TRBV27; D unclear. The V end was cut by 0 bases, the J end by 0 bases, with 6 bases between. Germline lookup yields CDR1 MNHEY and CDR2 SMNVEV (reference sequence). The CDR3 has 16 residues. The CDR3 is CASSLSGSSYNSPLHF. CDR3 sequence (DNA): TGTGCCAGCAGTTTATCAGGGAGCTCCTATAATTCACCCCTCCACTTT.

The chain combines TRBV29-1 with TRBJ2-3; 8 nucleotides match TRBD1. The V and J ends lost 7 bases and 2 bases, in that order; junction bases with no gene match: 8. This CDR3 comprises 14 residues. Germline loops: CDR1 SQVTM, CDR2 ANQGSEA. The CDR3 DNA sequence: TGCAGCGCTGCGAGGGGACAGGTCACAGATACGCAGTATTTT. This sequence encodes CSAARGQVTDTQYF.

About this clonotype itself: Since a much larger clone is just one base distant, this may be a read error. The chain carries TRBV10-2 and TRBJ1-5; D is ambiguous. The V end lost 2 bases, the J end lost 3 bases, and 8 bases lay between the germline ends. The CDR3 covers 14 residues. CDR1 WSHSY and CDR2 SAAADI come from the germline V gene. In DNA form, the CDR3 reads TGCGCCAGCAGTGAGCCGGGAGTCAATCAGCCCCAGCATTTT. This gives the protein CASSEPGVNQPQHF.

This clonotype was seen repeatedly, ten times or more. The gene calls are TRBV5-1 and TRBJ2-3; D may be TRBD1 (6 bases). The germline V gene has CDR1 SGHRS and CDR2 YFSETQ. Trimming shortened V by 0 bases and J by 3 bases, and 11 bases separated the two germline ends. The CDR3 loop spans 15 amino acids. CDR3 DNA sequence: TGCGCCAGCAGCTTGGCTGGGCAGGGGACAGATACGCAGTATTTT. It is translated as CASSLAGQGTDTQYF.

The chain employs TRBV3-1 and TRBJ1-1; tentatively, D is TRBD1 (6 bases). From germline, CDR1 is LGHDT and CDR2 YNNKEL (reference sequence). V dropped 4 bases and J dropped 1 base, with 13 bases sitting between them. The CDR3 loop spans 15 amino acids. CDR3 region: CASSLAGQTNTEAFF. DNA for the CDR3: TGTGCCAGCAGCCTAGCTGGACAGACGAACACTGAAGCTTTCTTT.